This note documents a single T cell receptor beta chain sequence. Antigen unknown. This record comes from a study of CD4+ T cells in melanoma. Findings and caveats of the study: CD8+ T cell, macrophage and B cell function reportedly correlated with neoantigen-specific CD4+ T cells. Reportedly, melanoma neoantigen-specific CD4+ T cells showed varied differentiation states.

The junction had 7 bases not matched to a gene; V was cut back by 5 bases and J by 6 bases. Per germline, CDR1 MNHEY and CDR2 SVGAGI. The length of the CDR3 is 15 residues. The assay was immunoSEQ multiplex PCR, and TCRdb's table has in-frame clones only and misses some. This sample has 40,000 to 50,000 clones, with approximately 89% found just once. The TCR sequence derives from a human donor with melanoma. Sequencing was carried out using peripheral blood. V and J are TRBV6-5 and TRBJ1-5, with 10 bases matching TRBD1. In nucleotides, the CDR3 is TGTGCCAGCAGTCCTGACAGGGGGCAGGGTCAGCCCCAGCATTTT. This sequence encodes CASSPDRGQGQPQHF.